The T cell receptor (beta chain) described here comes from a study of T cells after yellow fever vaccination. The germline V and J ends were trimmed by 2 bases and 5 bases, with 15 bases remaining between them. The CDR3 sequence is 15 residues long. Germline V gene sequence: CDR1 SGHTA, CDR2 FQGNSA. This clonotype was seen a handful of times. TCRdb recomputed calls from the 5' RACE reads with MiXCR, one row per CDR3 protein. The sample holds approximately 300,000 distinct CDR3 sequences, around 6.8% seen once. Sequenced material: PBMCs, taken roughly 47 days after the first yellow fever vaccination. This receptor was obtained from a man aged 18 to 35 who received the YFV17D yellow fever vaccine. The chain recombines TRBV7-2 with TRBJ1-2; no clear D gene. The CDR3 sequence: CASSLFPPRLYGYTF. CDR3 DNA: TGTGCCAGCAGCTTATTTCCCCCCCGGTTATATGGCTACACCTTC.